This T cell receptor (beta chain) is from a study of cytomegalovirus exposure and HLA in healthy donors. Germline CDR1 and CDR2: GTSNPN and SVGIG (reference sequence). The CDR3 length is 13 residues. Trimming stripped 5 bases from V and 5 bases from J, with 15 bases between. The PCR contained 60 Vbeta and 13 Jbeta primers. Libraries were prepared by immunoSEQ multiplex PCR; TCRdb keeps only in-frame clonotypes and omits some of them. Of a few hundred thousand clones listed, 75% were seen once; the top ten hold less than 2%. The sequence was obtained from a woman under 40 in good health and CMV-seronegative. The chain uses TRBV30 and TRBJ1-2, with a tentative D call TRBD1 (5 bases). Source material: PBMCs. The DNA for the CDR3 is TGTGCCTGGGGGGGGGTTTTCGGGTATGGCTACACCTTC. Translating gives CAWGGVFGYGYTF.